These 22 T cell receptor beta chains share one sample of origin, sequenced in a study of blood T cell repertoires in COVID-19. Libraries were prepared by immunoSEQ multiplex PCR; TCRdb keeps only in-frame clonotypes and omits some of them. The sample gives about 55,000 clones, roughly 80% of which show up once; roughly 2% is in the top ten. Sequenced: peripheral blood. Receptors were obtained from a woman in her sixties with acute or convalescent COVID-19.

The chain combines TRBV28 with TRBJ2-5, with D uncertain. The V gene lost 5 bases and the J gene lost 3 bases, with 4 bases spanning the gap. This CDR3 contains 11 residues. Germline V gene lookup returns CDR1 MDHEN and CDR2 SYDVKM. The CDR3 here is CASSQEETQYF. CDR3 DNA: TGTGCCAGCAGTCAGGAAGAGACCCAGTACTTC.

V is TRBV7-3 and J is TRBJ1-6, with D hard to call. Between the trimmed V and J ends, which lost 2 bases and 7 bases, there was a span of 15 bases. The CDR3 is 16 amino acids. The V gene's germline CDR1 is SGHTA and CDR2 FQGTGA. The CDR3, as DNA: TGTGCCAGCAGCTTACGAGCGGGAGGGTCGAATTCACCCCTCCACTTT. Its translation: CASSLRAGGSNSPLHF.

Only a few counts were recorded for this clone. V is TRBV20-1 and J is TRBJ2-7; 9 bases are shared with TRBD2. Germline V CDR1 and CDR2: DFQATT, SNEGSKA (reference sequence). V gave up 3 bases and J gave up 4 bases; unmatched junction bases: 7. The CDR3 is made up of 14 amino acids. CDR3 region: CSASPSGGNYEQYF. CDR3 DNA sequence: TGCAGTGCTAGTCCGAGCGGGGGGAATTACGAGCAGTACTTC.

V is TRBV7-9 and J is TRBJ2-1; possibly TRBD2 for D (5 bases). Germline V gene data show CDR1 as SEHNR and CDR2 as FQNEAQ (reference sequence). Trimming left V 5 bases short and J 11 bases short, with 13 bases between. This CDR3 is 12 amino acids long. CDR3 coding DNA: TGTGCCAGCAGCACAGCGGTTCTGAAGCAGTTCTTC. Protein: CASSTAVLKQFF.

This clone was counted only a few times. The J gene is TRBJ1-2, the V gene TRBV6-2 or TRBV6-3; D call uncertain. CDR1 is MNHEY, CDR2 SVGEGT, per germline. CDR3 size: 12 residues. V gave up 3 bases and J gave up 4 bases, with 6 bases separating them. In DNA, the CDR3 is TGTGCCAGCAGTTATGGAGGCTATGGCTACACCTTC. Its protein product is CASSYGGYGYTF.

The chain uses TRBV20-1 and TRBJ2-7, with a tentative D call TRBD1 (5 bases). The CDR3 runs 14 residues. V was cut by 3 bases and J by 9 bases, with 21 bases left in between. From germline, CDR1 is DFQATT and CDR2 SNEGSKA (reference sequence). Here the CDR3 reads CSASDMAGRSGQYF. In DNA, the CDR3 is TGCAGTGCTAGTGATATGGCAGGGCGTTCGGGGCAGTACTTC.

V and J are TRBV11-1 and TRBJ2-5; no clear D gene. V was shortened by 1 base and J by 5 bases, with 11 bases between the two germline ends. Germline V gene lookup returns CDR1 SGHAT and CDR2 FQDESV (reference sequence). This CDR3 has 14 residues. The CDR3 reads CASSLVAGWETQYF. The CDR3 DNA reads as TGTGCCAGCAGCTTAGTCGCAGGCTGGGAGACCCAGTACTTC. The full variable domain, in which reference TRBV11-1 and TRBJ2-5 provide the parts outside the CDR3, is EAEVAQSPRYKITEKSQAVAFWCDPISGHATLYWYRQILGQGPELLVQFQDESVVDDSQLPKDRFSAERLKGVDSTLKIQPAELGDSAMYLCASSLVAGWETQYFGPGTRLLVL.

This sequence joins TRBV5-1 and TRBJ2-7; D is undetermined. Trimming cost V 5 bases and J 0 bases, with 15 bases left between them. CDR3 size: 15 residues. Germline V gene sequence: CDR1 SGHRS, CDR2 YFSETQ. CDR3 coding DNA: TGCGCCAGCAGTCCCGGAGATTGGGTCTCCTACGAGCAGTACTTC. Translating gives CASSPGDWVSYEQYF.

This clone was picked up a small number of times. The rearrangement uses TRBV7-2 and TRBJ2-7; 9 bases line up with TRBD1. Trimming at V came to 5 bases and at J to 1 base, leaving 6 bases not matched to a gene. Germline V gene lookup returns CDR1 SGHTA and CDR2 FQGNSA. This CDR3 has 15 amino acids. CDR3 coding DNA: TGTGCCAGCAGCGAGGGACAGGGCCCTTCCTACGAGCAGTACTTC. Protein product: CASSEGQGPSYEQYF.

This clone is a singleton in its sample. The chain carries TRBV28 and TRBJ2-7; D is uncertain. Trimming removed 5 bases from V and 2 bases from J, with 10 bases in between. In germline, CDR1 is MDHEN, CDR2 SYDVKM. CDR3 length: 13 amino acids. CDR3 amino acids: CASSLPIPYEQYF. The CDR3 DNA follows: TGTGCCAGCAGTCTCCCTATTCCCTACGAGCAGTACTTC.

V and J are TRBV15 and TRBJ1-5, with 7 bases lining up with TRBD1. The CDR3 spans 17 residues. Trimming removed 0 bases from V and 4 bases from J; junction bases left unmatched: 9. Germline V gene sequence: CDR1 LNHNV, CDR2 YYDKDF (reference sequence). In DNA, the CDR3 is TGTGCCACCAGCAGAGAGCCAGGGGGAAAGGGAAATCAGCCCCAGCATTTT. It specifies CATSREPGGKGNQPQHF.

The chain combines TRBV12-3 or TRBV12-4 with TRBJ2-2; D is undetermined. Trimming pared 5 bases from V and 0 bases from J, leaving 4 bases between. The CDR3 loop spans 13 amino acids. The CDR3: CASSDTNTGELFF. The CDR3 bases are TGTGCCAGCAGTGACACGAACACCGGGGAGCTGTTTTTT.

V usage is TRBV19 and J usage is TRBJ1-2; TRBD1 matches at 7 bases. The CDR3 has 12 residues. Losses at the gene ends were 5 bases for V and 3 bases for J; bases not matched to a gene: 0. The germline gives CDR1 LNHDA, CDR2 SQIVND (reference sequence). In nucleotides, the CDR3 is TGTGCCAGTAGTGACAGGGACTATGGCTACACCTTC. The encoded protein is CASSDRDYGYTF.

A word on this clone: This sample also contains other DNA sequences that code for the same CDR3. The V gene is TRBV5-6, the J gene TRBJ1-5; D uncertain. Deletions cut 0 bases from V and 8 bases from J, with 9 bases between. Germline V gene sequence: CDR1 SGHDT, CDR2 YYEEEE. This CDR3 region has 13 residues. CDR3 in DNA: TGTGCCAGCAGCTTGGGCCAGATGAAGCCCCAGCATTTT. Protein sequence: CASSLGQMKPQHF.

The chain couples TRBV4-2 to TRBJ1-1, with TRBD1 matching over 9 bases. The CDR3 loop spans 18 amino acids. Germline CDR1 is LGHNA and CDR2 is YNFKEQ. Trimming at V came to 4 bases and at J to 1 base, leaving 13 bases not matched to a gene. This CDR3 reads CASSRLQGAVFSNTEAFF. DNA of the CDR3: TGTGCCAGCAGCCGCCTACAGGGGGCAGTTTTCTCGAACACTGAAGCTTTCTTT.

The V call is TRBV10-3, the J call TRBJ1-1, with D hard to call. The germline V gene encodes CDR1 ENHRY and CDR2 SYGVKD. V lost 6 bases and J lost 8, with 16 bases in between. The CDR3 loop spans 13 amino acids. The CDR3 is CAISKELNSEAFF. CDR3 bases: TGTGCCATCAGCAAGGAGCTAAATTCGGAAGCTTTCTTT.

J is TRBJ2-1 and V is TRBV6-6; TRBD1 agrees at 8 bases. V lost 5 bases to trimming and J lost 6 bases; unmatched junction nucleotides: 6. The germline V gene encodes CDR1 MNHNY and CDR2 SVGAGI (reference sequence). The CDR3 sequence is 14 residues long. The CDR3: CASSNGQGSNEQFF. The CDR3 nucleotides read TGTGCCAGCAGTAACGGACAGGGTTCCAATGAGCAGTTCTTC.

The genes are TRBV24-1 and TRBJ2-5, with D perhaps matching TRBD1 (5 bases). The CDR3 contains 13 residues. The V and J ends lost 6 bases and 5 bases respectively, with 12 bases between them. Germline CDR1 and CDR2: KGHDR and SFDVKD. DNA for the CDR3: TGTGCCACCAGTTCAGGGTCCAGGGAGACCCAGTACTTC. The encoded protein is CATSSGSRETQYF.

As DNA, the CDR3 is TGTGCCACCAGTGAATCCACGACTAGCGGGATTCGGAACACCGGGGAGCTGTTTTTT. It specifies CATSESTTSGIRNTGELFF. The V gene is TRBV24-1, the J gene TRBJ2-2; 11 bases align to TRBD2. The germline V gene has CDR1 KGHDR and CDR2 SFDVKD. The V gene end was trimmed by 4 bases and the J gene end by 1 base; junction bases not matched to a gene: 10. CDR3 length equals 19 residues.

This clone has more than one count but fewer than ten. The chain uses TRBV28 and TRBJ1-5; 7 nucleotides align to TRBD1. CDR3 length: 16 amino acids. Germline CDR1 reads MDHEN; CDR2 reads SYDVKM. The ends lost 2 bases at V and 4 bases at J; junction bases unmatched: 8. The CDR3 DNA sequence: TGTGCCAGCAGTTTAGGGACAGAGACTCTTAATCAGCCCCAGCATTTT. Residues: CASSLGTETLNQPQHF.

In its sample, this clone was seen a few times. The chain couples TRBV9 to TRBJ2-7, with TRBD2 identical over 13 bases. Looked up from germline, CDR1 is SGDLS and CDR2 is YYNGEE. Trimming took 3 bases from V and 10 from J; bases not matched to a gene: 7. The CDR3 totals 14 residues. CDR3 sequence (DNA): TGTGCCAGCAGCGCTGAACTAGCGGGGGGGCGCCAGTACTTC. Translating it yields CASSAELAGGRQYF.

This clone came up once. CDR3 protein: CSVTDRSGGTSEAFF. The CDR3 DNA is TGCAGCGTTACGGACCGATCAGGGGGAACAAGTGAAGCTTTCTTT. J is TRBJ1-1 and V is TRBV29-1; 7 nucleotides match TRBD1. The CDR3 runs to 15 residues. J gave up 7 bases and V 5 bases, and 16 bases lay outside the gene matches. Germline CDR1 and CDR2: SQVTM and ANQGSEA.